This T cell receptor (beta chain) originates from a study of shared clonotypes between healthy human individuals. As for this clone: Its antigen remains unknown. Other DNA sequences in the sample encode the same CDR3.

Per the germline V gene, CDR1 is MNHEY and CDR2 is SMNVEV (reference sequence). J was trimmed by 3 bases and V by 5 bases; bases with no gene match: 6. This CDR3 contains 16 residues. Overall study findings and caveats: Donor scarcity curtailed the genetic and exposure-history diversity represented herein.

How the authors handled the data: Junction-only immunoSEQ data arrived without quality scores, meaning filtering differed. Clones were sequenced by immunoSEQ multiplex PCR, and TCRdb holds only the in-frame ones, with some missing. From that table come the V and J calls and clone size; the DNA was used to work out D and trimming. This repertoire shows about 450,000 clones, roughly 78% found once; its top ten account for 9.5% to 15%. Input material: PBMCs. The chain employs TRBV27 and TRBJ2-3, with 12 bases matching TRBD2. This TCR was recovered from a woman aged 40 to 55 in good health. Some clones in this sample may be carry-over from other donors' samples. This CDR3 reads CASSMLAGGLTDTQYF. The DNA for the CDR3 is TGTGCCAGCAGTATGCTAGCGGGAGGGTTAACAGATACGCAGTATTTT.